This T cell receptor (beta chain) stems from a study of CD8 T cells in Susac syndrome. Sequencing targeted TCR beta in T cells from blood (CD8+ and CD4+). The study used treatment-naive patients who had stable or active relapsing-remitting disease as multiple sclerosis controls. With random hexamers, about 0.45 to 1 ug RNA was reverse transcribed. Coverage of TCR beta CDR3 amplification by immunoSEQ multiplex PCR extended to 54 Vbeta and 13 Jbeta. Each CDR3 protein gets one entry after TCRdb re-called the immunoSEQ multiplex PCR reads with MiXCR. The repertoire holds some 300,000 distinct CDR3 sequences, 65% to 90% seen once, with roughly 0.22% in the top ten. Sample: CD8+ T cells from PBMCs. This clonotype originated in a human donor with multiple sclerosis.

The CDR3 DNA is TGCAGTGCTTGGCCCCCGGGACACCAAGAGACCCAGTACTTC. Its protein is CSAWPPGHQETQYF. The genes are TRBV20-1 and TRBJ2-5, with D perhaps TRBD1 or TRBD2 (5 bases each). The V gene lost 5 bases and the J gene lost 0 bases, with 13 bases spanning the gap. Germline-derived CDR1 and CDR2 are DFQATT and SNEGSKA (reference sequence). This CDR3 spans 14 amino acids.